The rows below give T cell receptor beta chains drawn from one sample of a study of blood T cell repertoires in COVID-19. Measured with immunoSEQ multiplex PCR; TCRdb has only the in-frame clones, and not every one. The data contain about 260,000 clones, 86% of them singletons. The sequencing input was PBMCs or T cells enriched from blood (not recorded which). Receptors originate from a woman aged 45-60 years who had recovered from COVID-19. CDR3s include the opening cysteine and the closing phenylalanine or tryptophan. Each record gives: CDR3 protein, CDR3 DNA, V gene, clone size, J gene, D gene. D genes are given only for firm matches. Expanded clones are given a class, and other clones once, few, many or no size at all.

CDR3: CASSMGPGTDNEKLFF
DNA: TGCGCCAGCAGCATGGGGCCCGGGACAGATAATGAAAAACTGTTTTTT
V: TRBV5-1
size: NA
J: TRBJ1-4
D: TRBD1

CDR3: CASSNLRVARDITWNTEAFF
DNA: TGTGCCAGCAGTAACCTCCGGGTGGCAAGGGACATCACCTGGAACACTGAAGCTTTCTTT
V: TRBV6-2/TRBV6-3
size: NA
J: TRBJ1-1
D: NA

CDR3: CASSRATGANVLTF
DNA: TGTGCCAGCAGCCGCGCTACTGGGGCCAACGTCCTGACTTTC
V: TRBV7-2
size: NA
J: TRBJ2-6
D: NA

CDR3: CASSPGGSYNEQFF
DNA: TGCGCCAGCAGTCCAGGGGGGTCCTACAATGAGCAGTTCTTC
V: TRBV5-1
size: NA
J: TRBJ2-1
D: NA

CDR3: CASSFLQGDPYGYTF
DNA: TGTGCCAGCAGCTTTCTGCAGGGGGATCCCTATGGCTACACCTTC
V: TRBV7-9
size: NA
J: TRBJ1-2
D: TRBD1

CDR3: CASSKGTGYNQPQHF
DNA: TGTGCCAGCAGCAAAGGGACAGGGTATAATCAGCCCCAGCATTTT
V: TRBV6-6
size: once
J: TRBJ1-5
D: TRBD1

CDR3: CASSGGGTGASVYGYTF
DNA: TGTGCCAGCAGTGGCGGGGGGACAGGGGCATCGGTCTATGGCTACACCTTC
V: TRBV27
size: NA
J: TRBJ1-2
D: TRBD1

CDR3: CASSVRSGNTGELFF
DNA: TGTGCCAGCAGCGTACGGTCCGGGAACACCGGGGAGCTGTTTTTT
V: TRBV6-4
size: NA
J: TRBJ2-2
D: NA

CDR3: CASSPPKGQGDYGYTF
DNA: TGTGCCAGCTCACCACCGAAGGGACAGGGAGACTATGGCTACACCTTC
V: TRBV18
size: once
J: TRBJ1-2
D: TRBD1

CDR3: CASSIWPQGISTDTQYF
DNA: TGTGCCAGTAGTATATGGCCACAGGGGATTAGCACAGATACGCAGTATTTT
V: TRBV19
size: NA
J: TRBJ2-3
D: TRBD1

CDR3: CAWSEGDLRGYTF
DNA: TGTGCCTGGAGTGAGGGGGATCTGAGAGGCTACACCTTC
V: TRBV30
size: NA
J: TRBJ1-2
D: NA

CDR3: CASSLYPSTTGRNYGYTF
DNA: TGTGCCAGCAGCTTGTACCCCTCCACGACAGGAAGAAACTATGGCTACACCTTC
V: TRBV5-6
size: NA
J: TRBJ1-2
D: NA

CDR3: CASSPSSGTPYEQYF
DNA: TGTGCCAGCAGCCCTAGCAGCGGGACCCCCTACGAGCAGTACTTC
V: TRBV7-9
size: NA
J: TRBJ2-7
D: TRBD2

CDR3: CASSPSNTGELFF
DNA: TGTGCCAGCTCACCCTCGAACACCGGGGAGCTGTTTTTT
V: TRBV18
size: NA
J: TRBJ2-2
D: NA